The 20 T cell receptor beta chains below were found in one sample sequenced in a study of T-cell memory formation after mild COVID-19. TCRdb ran MiXCR on the 5' RACE reads and lists one entry per CDR3 protein. The sample yields more than 450,000 distinct CDR3 sequences, under 20% seen once. The sample was PBMCs or a T cell subset sorted from them (not recorded which). These receptors all stem from an adult woman who had mild COVID-19 (a few samples of this study predate the infection). Cell type and time point are not known.

The chain employs TRBV29-1 and TRBJ1-4; TRBD1 agrees at 7 bases. The ends lost 6 bases at V and 8 bases at J; junction bases unmatched: 12. The CDR3 totals 14 residues. CDR1 and CDR2 from the germline V gene are SQVTM and ANQGSEA. CDR3 amino acids: CSVAGTAMGEKLFF. The DNA of the CDR3 is TGCAGCGTGGCCGGGACAGCAATGGGGGAAAAACTGTTTTTT.

The table lists this clonotype with many counts. The genes are TRBV5-1 and TRBJ2-2; D remains ambiguous. The V end lost 0 bases, the J end lost 3 bases, and 12 bases lay between the germline ends. Germline loops: CDR1 SGHRS, CDR2 YFSETQ. CDR3 size: 16 residues. The CDR3 here is CASSLALDGDTGELFF. The CDR3 bases are TGCGCCAGCAGCTTGGCATTAGACGGCGACACCGGGGAGCTGTTTTTT.

This clonotype was counted only a few times. V usage is TRBV19 and J usage is TRBJ2-1, with 13 bases fitting TRBD2. The CDR3 totals 16 residues. In germline, CDR1 is LNHDA, CDR2 SQIVND (reference sequence). V shed 4 bases and J 8 bases; nucleotides not matched to a gene: 8. CDR3 bases: TGTGCCAGTAGTACCCGGACTAGCGGGGGCGTAGATGAGCAGTTCTTC. Residues: CASSTRTSGGVDEQFF.

The genes are TRBV5-1 and TRBJ2-5, with TRBD2 identical over 10 bases. The CDR3 length is 15 residues. Germline loops: CDR1 SGHRS, CDR2 YFSETQ. V lost 2 bases, J lost 5 bases, and 6 bases stayed unmatched. CDR3 sequence (DNA): TGCGCCAGCAGCTTCCAGCGGGGGGGCCGGGAGACCCAGTACTTC. Translating gives CASSFQRGGRETQYF.

This clonotype occurred a few times. The chain is built from TRBV20-1 and TRBJ1-6, with 7 bases lining up with TRBD1. Unmatched junction bases numbered 4, after V lost 0 bases and J lost 8 bases. The CDR3 totals 14 residues. The germline V gene has CDR1 DFQATT and CDR2 SNEGSKA (reference sequence). CDR3 bases: TGCAGTGCTAGAGATATCCAGGGGGATTCACCCCTCCACTTT. It is translated as CSARDIQGDSPLHF.

This clonotype has more than one count but fewer than ten. The chain's CDR3 is CSVEPGLSSYNEQFF. The CDR3 bases are TGCAGCGTCGAGCCAGGCCTGAGCTCCTACAATGAGCAGTTCTTC. The chain links TRBV29-1 to TRBJ2-1, with D unresolved. Trimming removed 6 bases from V and 0 bases from J, with 15 bases in between. This CDR3 contains 15 residues. Germline V gene sequence: CDR1 SQVTM, CDR2 ANQGSEA.

This clonotype has more than one count but fewer than ten. The chain has TRBV5-1 and TRBJ1-1; D might be TRBD1 (6 bases). Looked up from germline, CDR1 is SGHRS and CDR2 is YFSETQ. This CDR3 is built from 17 residues. Trimming removed 2 bases at V and 1 base at J, with 18 bases between. Here the CDR3 DNA reads TGCGCCAGCAGCTTCTCGGGGCGAAAGGGGGAGAACACTGAAGCTTTCTTT. It translates to CASSFSGRKGENTEAFF.

This clonotype was detected only a few times. This rearrangement joins TRBV6-2 or TRBV6-3 to TRBJ2-1, with 12 positions matching TRBD2. The CDR3 loop spans 17 amino acids. V was pared by 6 bases and J by 0 bases, with 6 bases of the junction left unmatched. CDR1 is MNHEY and CDR2 is SVGEGT in the germline V gene. CDR3 amino acids: CASRPRTSGASYNEQFF. CDR3 coding DNA: TGTGCCAGCAGGCCGCGGACTAGCGGGGCCTCCTACAATGAGCAGTTCTTC.

This clonotype was counted between two and nine times. The genes are TRBV7-2 and TRBJ1-5; 9 nucleotides match TRBD1. After removal of 5 bases from V and 0 bases from J, the junction contained 11 bases not matched to a gene. CDR1 and CDR2 from the germline V gene are SGHTA and FQGNSA. The CDR3 is 18 amino acids. CDR3 amino acids: CASSPRDRESSSNQPQHF. The CDR3 bases are TGTGCCAGCAGCCCCCGGGACAGGGAATCGAGTAGCAATCAGCCCCAGCATTTT. Based on the CDR3 plus reference TRBV7-2 and TRBJ1-5, the full variable domain is GAGVSQSPSNKVTEKGKDVELRCDPISGHTALYWYRQSLGQGLEFLIYFQGNSAPDKSGLPSDRFSAERTGGSVSTLTIQRTQQEDSAVYLCASSPRDRESSSNQPQHFGDGTRLSIL.

The chain carries TRBV21-1 and TRBJ2-1; TRBD1 was called by the table and not checked on the DNA. TRBV21-1 is an annotated pseudogene. CDR3 length equals 13 residues. In nucleotides, the CDR3 is TGTGCCTGTCCGGGACAAACCTACAATGAGCAGTTCTTC. As protein: CACPGQTYNEQFF.

This clonotype was counted ten times or more. The genes are TRBV4-1 and TRBJ2-2, with a weak D call TRBD2 (5 bases). Germline assignment: CDR1 MGHRA and CDR2 YSYEKL. CDR3 length: 15 residues. V was pared by 7 bases and J by 4 bases, with 16 bases between. CDR3 loop: CASKGGGSRTGELFF. CDR3 nucleotide sequence: TGCGCCAGCAAAGGTGGAGGCAGTCGCACCGGGGAGCTGTTTTTT.

The chain employs TRBV5-6 and TRBJ1-6; 7 positions match TRBD1. Trimming at V came to 2 bases and at J to 6 bases, leaving 8 bases not matched to a gene. CDR3 length equals 16 residues. The germline V gene has CDR1 SGHDT and CDR2 YYEEEE. CDR3 protein: CASSFTTGTVNSPLHF. CDR3 DNA: TGTGCCAGCAGCTTTACTACCGGGACAGTTAATTCACCCCTCCACTTT. Variable domain in full (rest from reference TRBV5-6 and TRBJ1-6): DAGVTQSPTHLIKTRGQQVTLRCSPKSGHDTVSWYQQALGQGPQFIFQYYEEEERQRGNFPDRFSGHQFPNYSSELNVNALLLGDSALYLCASSFTTGTVNSPLHFGNGTRLTVT.

This clonotype was observed a few times. The junction departs from the called germline gene at one end, perhaps through a read error. V gene TRBV7-7 combines with J gene TRBJ2-1, with D unclear. The CDR3 is 13 amino acids. Germline lookup yields CDR1 SSHAT and CDR2 FNYEAQ (reference sequence). CDR3 residues: CASSLFLGNEQFF. The CDR3 DNA follows: TGTGCTAGCAGCTTATTCTTGGGCAATGAGCAGTTCTTC.

The V call is TRBV7-2, the J call TRBJ2-7; TRBD2 matches 8 bases. The CDR3 contains 16 residues. J lost 0 bases, V lost 0 bases, and 4 bases had no gene match. Germline assignment: CDR1 SGHTA and CDR2 FQGNSA. CDR3 DNA sequence: TGTGCCAGCAGCTTAGCGCTGGCGGGAGGCTCCTACGAGCAGTACTTC. Translation gives CASSLALAGGSYEQYF.

The V and J genes are TRBV20-1 and TRBJ2-1, with TRBD2 matching over 13 bases. The CDR3 consists of 19 residues. CDR1 and CDR2 from the germline V gene are DFQATT and SNEGSKA (reference sequence). J lost 9 bases, V lost 2 bases, and 19 bases had no gene match. As DNA, the CDR3 is TGCAGTGCTAGAAAAGCCGGGACAGTAGGACTAGCGGGGGCGGGTGAGCAGTTCTTC. Translating gives CSARKAGTVGLAGAGEQFF.

This clonotype was seen a handful of times. The V call is TRBV29-1, the J call TRBJ2-2, with D possibly being TRBD2 (6 bases). V shed 1 base and J shed 7 bases, with 7 bases lying between them. The CDR3 spans 12 residues. The germline gives CDR1 SQVTM, CDR2 ANQGSEA. The CDR3 sequence: CSVEGRDGELFF. CDR3 sequence (DNA): TGCAGCGTTGAAGGGAGGGACGGGGAGCTGTTTTTT.

The chain carries TRBV11-2 and TRBJ1-3; 7 nucleotides align to TRBD1. Looked up from germline, CDR1 is SGHAT and CDR2 is FQNNGV. The V and J ends lost 7 bases and 5 bases, in that order; junction bases with no gene match: 14. The CDR3 consists of 16 residues. CDR3 in amino acids: CASTMTTGSHRNTIYF. As DNA, the CDR3 is TGTGCCAGCACCATGACGACAGGGTCGCATCGAAACACCATATATTTT.

This clonotype was picked up one time. J is TRBJ2-5 and V is TRBV18; D remains ambiguous. The CDR3 runs to 13 residues. Germline V lookup: CDR1 KGHSH, CDR2 LQKENI. Between the trimmed V and J ends, which lost 2 bases and 1 base, there was a span of 5 bases. CDR3 in amino acids: CASSPNAQETQYF. The CDR3 DNA sequence: TGTGCCAGCTCACCAAATGCCCAAGAGACCCAGTACTTC.

The CDR3, as DNA: TGTGCCAGCAGATATCCGGGACAGACTAATGAAAAACTGTTTTTT. As protein: CASRYPGQTNEKLFF. V gene TRBV2 combines with J gene TRBJ1-4, with TRBD1 matching over 7 bases. This CDR3 region has 15 residues. Per germline, CDR1 SNHLY and CDR2 FYNNEI. J lost 2 bases, V lost 6 bases, and 6 bases had no gene match. The variable domain in full, completed from reference TRBV2 and TRBJ1-4, reads EPEVTQTPSHQVTQMGQEVILRCVPISNHLYFYWYRQILGQKVEFLVSFYNNEISEKSEIFDDQFSVERPDGSNFTLKIRSTKLEDSAMYFCASRYPGQTNEKLFFGSGTQLSVL.

This clonotype was seen more than once but under ten times. V gene TRBV5-1 combines with J gene TRBJ2-1; 8 nucleotides line up with TRBD1. The germline V gene encodes CDR1 SGHRS and CDR2 YFSETQ. The CDR3 has 12 amino acids. V lost 3 bases and J lost 8; bases outside the gene matches: 1. The CDR3 region is CASSSTGDEQFF. In DNA form, the CDR3 reads TGCGCCAGCAGCTCGACAGGGGATGAGCAGTTCTTC.